This passage covers 16 T cell receptor beta chains from one sample sequenced in a study of beta chain features in type 1 diabetes. Whole-study findings and limits: When Type 1 diabetes patients were examined, their TCRB CDR3s proved moderately but significantly shorter in all four CD4+ subsets.

The entirety of the isolated RNA underwent reverse transcription, so expressed TCRB transcripts were sequenced. Measured with immunoSEQ multiplex PCR; TCRdb has only the in-frame clones, and not every one. The repertoire holds around 44,000 clones, roughly 70% seen once, with about 2% in the top ten. Which antigens these TCRs recognize remains unknown. Sequencing input: Tregs from blood. The receptors come from a young woman with type 1 diabetes.

The V and J genes are TRBV5-1 and TRBJ2-3; 7 nucleotides agree with TRBD2. The trim removed 4 bases at V and 8 bases at J, leaving 7 bases unmatched. Germline loops: CDR1 SGHRS, CDR2 YFSETQ. The CDR3 has 13 residues. CDR3 residues: CASSVGRPGTQYF. CDR3 DNA: TGCGCCAGCAGCGTCGGGAGGCCGGGTACGCAGTATTTT.

The chain has TRBV6-5 and TRBJ1-2; D possibly corresponds to TRBD1 (6 bases). The germline V gene has CDR1 MNHEY and CDR2 SVGAGI. This CDR3 has 16 residues. Trimming shortened V by 3 bases and J by 4 bases, and 18 bases separated the two germline ends. CDR3 region: CASSYGGAGGLYGYTF. The CDR3, as DNA: TGTGCCAGCAGTTATGGGGGGGCCGGGGGGCTCTATGGCTACACCTTC.

The chain couples TRBV19 to TRBJ2-7; D is perhaps TRBD1 (6 bases). V shed 6 bases and J shed 1 base, with 13 bases lying between them. Germline values: CDR1 LNHDA, CDR2 SQIVND (reference sequence). The CDR3 covers 14 residues. The CDR3 region is CASRPGASSYEQYF. As DNA, the CDR3 is TGTGCCAGTAGGCCAGGGGCGTCGTCCTACGAGCAGTACTTC.

The V call is TRBV29-1, the J call TRBJ2-2; TRBD2 matches at 14 bases. The CDR3 is made up of 16 amino acids. CDR1 SQVTM and CDR2 ANQGSEA come from the germline V gene. Trimming cost V 6 bases and J 4 bases; bases outside gene matches: 7. The CDR3, as DNA: TGCAGCGTCGCAGGGACTAGCGGGAGCGGCACCGGGGAGCTGTTTTTT. It codes for CSVAGTSGSGTGELFF.

J is TRBJ1-1 and V is TRBV19, with D possibly being TRBD1 (5 bases). Per germline, CDR1 LNHDA and CDR2 SQIVND (reference sequence). This CDR3 contains 12 residues. Between the trimmed V and J ends, which lost 4 bases and 3 bases, there was a span of 6 bases. CDR3 region: CASSRGDTEAFF. For the CDR3, the DNA is TGTGCCAGTAGTAGGGGGGACACTGAAGCTTTCTTT.

This chain connects TRBV2 to TRBJ1-5, with D perhaps TRBD1 (5 bases). CDR1 SNHLY and CDR2 FYNNEI come from the germline V gene. The CDR3 sequence is 16 residues long. Trimming left V 4 bases short and J 1 base short, with 14 bases between. The CDR3 DNA follows: TGTGCCAGCAGTGCCCCGGGACTTAGGAGCAATCAGCCCCAGCATTTT. It yields the protein CASSAPGLRSNQPQHF.

The rearrangement uses TRBV11-2 and TRBJ2-5; TRBD1 aligns across 7 bases. V shed 1 base and J 4 bases; nucleotides not matched to a gene: 9. Germline lookup yields CDR1 SGHAT and CDR2 FQNNGV. The CDR3 is 16 residues long. CDR3 nucleotide sequence: TGTGCCAGCAGCTTAGGACCGACAGGGCTTGGAGAGACCCAGTACTTC. Protein sequence: CASSLGPTGLGETQYF.

The J gene is TRBJ2-7, the V gene TRBV10-2, with 8 bases lining up with TRBD2. The CDR3 sequence is 13 residues long. CDR1 is WSHSY and CDR2 is SAAADI in the germline V gene. With 6 bases clipped from V and 4 bases from J, the junction kept 5 bases outside the gene matches. CDR3 protein: CASSPSGGYEQYF. CDR3 nucleotide sequence: TGCGCCAGCAGCCCCAGCGGGGGTTACGAGCAGTACTTC.

The chain carries TRBV5-4 and TRBJ2-5; D is undetermined. Trimming took 2 bases from V and 7 from J, leaving 15 bases between them. Germline CDR1 reads SGHNT; CDR2 reads YYREEE (reference sequence). The CDR3 has 14 residues. CDR3 bases: TGTGCCAGCAGCTTAGGCGGCTACAAAATGACCCAGTACTTC. This gives the protein CASSLGGYKMTQYF. Drawing the rest from reference TRBV5-4 and TRBJ2-5, the complete variable domain is ETGVTQSPTHLIKTRGQQVTLRCSSQSGHNTVSWYQQALGQGPQFIFQYYREEENGRGNFPPRFSGLQFPNYSSELNVNALELDDSALYLCASSLGGYKMTQYFGPGTRLLVL.

This chain uses TRBV9 with TRBJ2-7; weak D call: TRBD2 (6 bases). The CDR3 sequence is 16 residues long. Germline CDR1 is SGDLS and CDR2 is YYNGEE. Trimming took off 0 bases at V and 2 bases at J, with 15 bases between the two ends. CDR3 region: CASSVADRLGAYEQYF. For the CDR3, the DNA is TGTGCCAGCAGCGTAGCCGATCGACTAGGGGCCTACGAGCAGTACTTC.

The rearrangement links TRBV19 to TRBJ1-5; TRBD1 is a possible D gene (5 bases). V was pared by 7 bases and J by 7 bases, with 17 bases between. This CDR3 region has 14 residues. Germline V CDR1 and CDR2: LNHDA, SQIVND (reference sequence). The CDR3 spells CASTRDLRPQPQHF. The CDR3 bases are TGTGCCAGTACGCGGGACCTCCGTCCCCAGCCCCAGCATTTT.

The CDR3 nucleotides read TGTGCCACCAGCAGAGATCGACAGAGCTATGGCTACACCTTC. It codes for CATSRDRQSYGYTF. V usage is TRBV15 and J usage is TRBJ1-2, with D perhaps matching TRBD1 (5 bases). CDR3 size: 14 residues. Trimming took off 0 bases at V and 4 bases at J, with 9 bases between the two ends. Germline values: CDR1 LNHNV, CDR2 YYDKDF (reference sequence).

This clone turned up a few times. The chain is built from TRBV11-1 and TRBJ2-3; TRBD2 matches at 7 bases. The CDR3 totals 14 residues. V gave up 1 base and J gave up 2 bases; unmatched junction bases: 0. Germline CDR1 is SGHAT and CDR2 is FQDESV (reference sequence). The CDR3 sequence is CASSLERDTDTQYF. Here the CDR3 DNA reads TGTGCCAGCAGCTTAGAGCGGGACACAGATACGCAGTATTTT.

V and J are TRBV2 and TRBJ2-1; 10 positions match TRBD2. CDR1 and CDR2 from the germline V gene are SNHLY and FYNNEI. V trimming: 6 bases; J trimming: 9 bases; junction bases outside the gene matches: 14. The CDR3 consists of 16 residues. The CDR3 DNA reads as TGTGCCAGCAGGCCCTTATCGGGGACTAGCGAAAGTGAGCAGTTCTTC. Its protein product is CASRPLSGTSESEQFF.

CDR3 sequence reads: CSAKNLQGFSLDTEAFF. The CDR3 nucleotides are TGCAGCGCAAAAAATCTACAGGGTTTCAGCCTGGACACTGAAGCTTTCTTT. V usage is TRBV29-1 and J usage is TRBJ1-1; a weak D match, TRBD1 (6 bases). The CDR3 runs to 17 residues. V lost 7 bases and J lost 3, with 27 bases in between. Germline CDR1 reads SQVTM; CDR2 reads ANQGSEA.

The rearrangement joins TRBV5-4 to TRBJ2-1, with TRBD2 as a possible D gene (5 bases). V gave up 0 bases and J gave up 9 bases, with 16 bases separating them. There are 15 residues in the CDR3. CDR1 is SGHNT, CDR2 YYREEE, per germline (reference sequence). The CDR3 bases are TGTGCCAGCAGCTTGGGGACTTCGGGTACGGGTGAGCAGTTCTTC. Translation: CASSLGTSGTGEQFF.